Listed here are 9 T cell receptor beta chains from one sample, sequenced in a study of cytomegalovirus exposure and HLA in healthy donors (dated by TCRdb to about 2017). The library was made by the immunoSEQ multiplex PCR assay. TCRdb obtained this table from immuneACCESS and retained in-frame rearrangements with V and J assigned. These tables miss some clones; where compared with another copy, unresolved V genes account for less than half of the shortfall, and the remainder is unexplained. Recorded for this sample are tens of thousands of clones; around 94% of them occurred a single time. The ten biggest clones cover 3.2% of the sample. Material: PBMCs. These receptor sequences come from a woman between 18 and 29 years old in good health and CMV-seropositive.

V and J are TRBV19 and TRBJ1-4, with D possibly matching TRBD1 (5 bases). The length of the CDR3 is 14 residues. Germline V gene lookup returns CDR1 LNHDA and CDR2 SQIVND (reference sequence). Trimming took off 5 bases at V and 5 bases at J, with 12 bases between the two ends. CDR3 DNA sequence: TGTGCCAGTAGTCCACGGACACTCAATGAAAAACTGTTTTTT. Translated, it gives CASSPRTLNEKLFF.

The CDR3 loop is CASRKGGLNTEAFF. In DNA form, the CDR3 reads TGTGCCAGCAGGAAAGGAGGGTTAAACACTGAAGCTTTCTTT. V gene TRBV7-9 combines with J gene TRBJ1-1; no definite D call. Germline CDR1 SEHNR, CDR2 FQNEAQ (reference sequence). The CDR3 spans 14 residues. Trimming stripped 6 bases from V and 2 bases from J, with 13 bases between. Looking up the rest from reference TRBV7-9 and TRBJ1-1 gives the full variable domain: DTGVSQNPRHKITKRGQNVTFRCDPISEHNRLYWYRQTLGQGPEFLTYFQNEAQLEKSRLLSDRFSAERPKGSFSTLEIQRTEQGDSAMYLCASRKGGLNTEAFFGQGTRLTVV.

The chain combines TRBV19 with TRBJ2-1; 8 bases line up with TRBD2. The CDR3 spans 15 residues. Germline V lookup: CDR1 LNHDA, CDR2 SQIVND (reference sequence). V was clipped by 3 bases and J by 4 bases; unmatched bases: 5. The CDR3 nucleotides read TGTGCCAGTAGTATTAGCACTAGCGGATACAATGAGCAGTTCTTC. Its protein is CASSISTSGYNEQFF.

CDR3 in DNA: TGCAGCGTTGAGTCGACAGGGGGTAGGAGGGAGACCCAGTACTTC. The encoded protein is CSVESTGGRRETQYF. This chain uses TRBV29-1 with TRBJ2-5; 9 bases agree with TRBD1. Trimming took 3 bases from V and 5 from J; bases not matched to a gene: 10. The germline CDR1 and CDR2 sequences are SQVTM and ANQGSEA. This CDR3 is 15 amino acids long. The variable domain in full, with the rest retrieved from reference TRBV29-1 and TRBJ2-5, is SAVISQKPSRDICQRGTSLTIQCQVDSQVTMMFWYRQQPGQSLTLIATANQGSEATYESGFVIDKFPISRPNLTFSTLTVSNMSPEDSSIYLCSVESTGGRRETQYFGPGTRLLVL.

The chain is built from TRBV6-1 and TRBJ1-1; D remains unclear. Trimming stripped 8 bases from V and 4 bases from J, with 17 bases between. Germline V gives CDR1 MNHNS, CDR2 SASEGT. CDR3 length: 14 amino acids. The CDR3: CASSLGGARTEAFF. CDR3 nucleotides: TGTGCCAGCTCCTTAGGAGGCGCACGCACTGAAGCTTTCTTT.

This clone was picked up one time. The CDR3 nucleotides read TGTGCCAGCAGCCGGGACAGGGGGTATGGCTACACCTTC. It translates to CASSRDRGYGYTF. This chain joins TRBV6-6 and TRBJ1-2; 11 nucleotides agree with TRBD1. Germline V lookup: CDR1 MNHNY, CDR2 SVGAGI (reference sequence). With 6 bases clipped from V and 5 bases from J, the junction kept 2 bases outside the gene matches. The CDR3 totals 13 residues.

This clone was seen a handful of times. The chain employs TRBV10-3 and TRBJ2-3; 8 nucleotides match TRBD2. V shed 3 bases and J 4 bases; nucleotides not matched to a gene: 12. The CDR3 consists of 17 residues. Germline lookup yields CDR1 ENHRY and CDR2 SYGVKD. CDR3 DNA: TGTGCCATCAGTGACCCTCTGGGACTAGTTTCCGCAGATACGCAGTATTTT. Encoded protein: CAISDPLGLVSADTQYF.

The chain has TRBV11-3 and TRBJ2-1; 7 bases fit TRBD1. Germline-derived CDR1 and CDR2 are SGHNT and YENEEA. V lost 4 bases to trimming and J lost 8 bases; unmatched junction nucleotides: 5. The CDR3 covers 13 residues. CDR3 sequence: CASSWDSLDEQFF. The CDR3 DNA sequence: TGTGCCAGCAGCTGGGACAGCCTCGATGAGCAGTTCTTC.

CDR3 DNA sequence: TGCGCCAGCAGCACCACACCCCGGGTTCTAGGCGAAAAACTGTTTTTT. It translates to CASSTTPRVLGEKLFF. The rearrangement uses TRBV5-1 and TRBJ1-4; D is unclear. CDR3 length: 16 residues. V lost 4 bases and J 8 bases, leaving 21 bases between the germline ends. Germline-derived CDR1 and CDR2 are SGHRS and YFSETQ. Together with reference TRBV5-1 and TRBJ1-4, the CDR3 gives the full variable domain: KAGVTQTPRYLIKTRGQQVTLSCSPISGHRSVSWYQQTPGQGLQFLFEYFSETQRNKGNFPGRFSGRQFSNSRSEMNVSTLELGDSALYLCASSTTPRVLGEKLFFGSGTQLSVL.